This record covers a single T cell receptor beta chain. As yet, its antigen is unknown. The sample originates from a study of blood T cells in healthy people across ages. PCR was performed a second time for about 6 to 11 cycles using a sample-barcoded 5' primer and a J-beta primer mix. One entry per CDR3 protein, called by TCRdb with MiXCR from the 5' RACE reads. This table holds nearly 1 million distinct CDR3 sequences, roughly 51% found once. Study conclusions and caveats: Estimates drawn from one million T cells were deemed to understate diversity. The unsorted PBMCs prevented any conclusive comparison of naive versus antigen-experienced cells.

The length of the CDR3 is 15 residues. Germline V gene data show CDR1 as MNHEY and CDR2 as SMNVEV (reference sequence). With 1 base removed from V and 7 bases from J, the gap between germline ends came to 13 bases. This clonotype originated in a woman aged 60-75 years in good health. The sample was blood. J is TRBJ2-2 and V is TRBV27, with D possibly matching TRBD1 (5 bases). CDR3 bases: TGTGCCAGCAGTTTATTACCCCCAGGGCACGGGGAGCTGTTTTTT. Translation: CASSLLPPGHGELFF.